The rows below give T cell receptor beta chains drawn from one sample of a study of cytomegalovirus exposure and HLA in healthy donors. Sequencing was performed with immunoSEQ multiplex PCR; in TCRdb, only in-frame clones are kept and a portion is missing. The sample has about 120,000 clones; around 78% are singletons. The sample taken for sequencing was PBMCs. The receptors here all came from a man aged 18-30 years in good health and CMV-seropositive. Each CDR3 is given with its conserved first and last residue. The D gene is left open where the match is weak. Clone size is given for some rows only: seen once, a few or many times, or a class if the clone is expanded.

len	v_gene	j_gene	d_gene	abundance	CDR3nt	CDR3aa
16	TRBV2	TRBJ1-3	NA	medium-sized	TGTGCCAGCAGTCCCGCCGGGGGACTGAATGGAAACACCATATATTTT	CASSPAGGLNGNTIYF
15	TRBV7-2	TRBJ2-2	NA	NA	TGTGCCAGCACCCCTGGCGGGGGCGGGACCGGGGAGCTGTTTTTT	CASTPGGGGTGELFF
15	TRBV6-6	TRBJ2-7	NA	NA	TGTGCCAGCAGTTACTCCGATCCCGCAGCCTACGAGCAGTACTTC	CASSYSDPAAYEQYF
16	TRBV9	TRBJ2-2	TRBD1	NA	TGTGCCAGCAGCGCCACCGGGACAGGGAACACCGGGGAGCTGTTTTTT	CASSATGTGNTGELFF
14	TRBV27	TRBJ2-3	TRBD2	NA	TGTGCCAGCAGTTTGACTAGCGCGGGGGTGGCGCAGTATTTT	CASSLTSAGVAQYF
17	TRBV7-3	TRBJ2-3	TRBD2	few	TGTGCCTCGCGGACTAGCGGGGGGACTAAAATCACAGATACGCAGTATTTT	CASRTSGGTKITDTQYF
14	TRBV2	TRBJ1-5	NA	NA	TGTGCCAGCAGTGCCAGGGGTTCCAATCAGCCCCAGCATTTT	CASSARGSNQPQHF
15	TRBV27	TRBJ2-2	NA	NA	TGTGCCAGCAGGGTGACAGGGAGGTTCACCGGGGAGCTGTTTTTT	CASRVTGRFTGELFF
15	TRBV28	TRBJ2-3	NA	NA	TGTGCCAGCAGTTCCCTGGAGTCCAGCACAGATACGCAGTATTTT	CASSSLESSTDTQYF
18	TRBV4-1	TRBJ1-1	NA	NA	TGCGCCAGCAGCCAAACCGGCGGGGGGGGCGGGTCGAACACTGAAGCTTTCTTT	CASSQTGGGGGSNTEAFF
15	TRBV5-6	TRBJ1-5	NA	NA	TGTGCCAGCAGCTTGGAGGGAGGGGGCAATCAGCCCCAGCATTTT	CASSLEGGGNQPQHF
15	TRBV4-2	TRBJ1-2	TRBD1	NA	TGTGCCAGCAGCCAACCGAGACAGGGGAACTATGGCTACACCTTC	CASSQPRQGNYGYTF
14	TRBV19	TRBJ1-1	TRBD1	NA	TGTGCCAGTAGTCCACAGGGGGGGACCACTGAAGCTTTCTTT	CASSPQGGTTEAFF
15	TRBV10-2	TRBJ1-3	NA	NA	TGCGCCAGCACGGAATTCACGGGCTCTGGAAACACCATATATTTT	CASTEFTGSGNTIYF
16	TRBV19	TRBJ1-1	NA	once	TGTGCCAGTAGTATATGGCGTGCGGGGGGGAACACTGAAGCTTTCTTT	CASSIWRAGGNTEAFF
14	TRBV7-9	TRBJ1-1	NA	NA	TGTGCCAGCAGCCTCAGGACAGAAGACACTGAAGCTTTCTTT	CASSLRTEDTEAFF
14	TRBV30	TRBJ2-7	NA	NA	TGTGCCTGGACATTGGACTTAAGGGCCTACGAGCAGTACTTC	CAWTLDLRAYEQYF
14	TRBV7-9	TRBJ2-5	TRBD1	NA	TGTGCCAGCAGCCCGGGACAGCCACAAGAGACCCAGTACTTC	CASSPGQPQETQYF
14	TRBV2	TRBJ2-1	NA	NA	TGTGCCAGCAGTGGGCCCGAATTTTACAATGAGCAGTTCTTC	CASSGPEFYNEQFF
14	TRBV27	TRBJ2-7	NA	NA	TGTGCCAGCAGGAGGTCGCCACGAACCTACGAGCAGTACTTC	CASRRSPRTYEQYF
13	TRBV5-4	TRBJ2-4	NA	NA	TGTGCCGTCAACCGTGGGGGCAGAGACATTCAGTACTTC	CAVNRGGRDIQYF
15	TRBV7-3	TRBJ2-2	TRBD1	NA	TGTGCCAGCAGCCCAGACAGGGGAGACACCGGGGAGCTGTTTTTT	CASSPDRGDTGELFF
16	TRBV7-3	TRBJ2-3	TRBD2	NA	TGTGCCAGCAGCTTAACCCCTAGCGGGGGCACAGATACGCAGTATTTT	CASSLTPSGGTDTQYF
15	TRBV7-3	TRBJ2-1	NA	NA	TGTGCCAGCAGCCCCCGGACTGGGAACAGGGATGAGCAGTTCTTC	CASSPRTGNRDEQFF
15	TRBV5-4	TRBJ1-1	NA	few	TGTGCCAGCAGCTCCCCGGGATACATGAACACTGAAGCTTTCTTT	CASSSPGYMNTEAFF
11	TRBV6-5	TRBJ2-1	NA	NA	TGTGCCAGCGGATCCGGGACATCGCAGTTCTTC	CASGSGTSQFF
15	TRBV2	TRBJ1-5	TRBD1	NA	TGTGCCAGCAGGGACACAGGGGTTAGCAATCAGCCCCAGCATTTT	CASRDTGVSNQPQHF
11	TRBV2	TRBJ2-5	NA	NA	TGTGCCAGCAGTCTAGAAGAGACCCAGTACTTC	CASSLEETQYF
16	TRBV2	TRBJ1-1	NA	NA	TGTGCCAGCAGTGAAGTTCAGCAGGAACTGAACACTGAAGCTTTCTTT	CASSEVQQELNTEAFF
17	TRBV5-6	TRBJ1-1	NA	NA	TGTGCCAGCAGCTTGTATATCCGGGATCAGAGGGACACTGAAGCTTTCTTT	CASSLYIRDQRDTEAFF
15	TRBV25-1	TRBJ2-2	NA	NA	TGTGCCAGCAGTGAATCGTACAGAATCACCGGGGAGCTGTTTTTT	CASSESYRITGELFF
14	TRBV7-9	TRBJ2-2	NA	NA	TGTGCCAGCAGCTTTGTACTTGTCACCGGGGAGCTGTTTTTT	CASSFVLVTGELFF
16	TRBV6-6	TRBJ2-1	NA	few	TGTGCCAGCAGTTATGACACATTAACCTCCTACAATGAGCAGTTCTTC	CASSYDTLTSYNEQFF
15	TRBV7-2	TRBJ2-1	TRBD2	NA	TGTGCCAGCAGCCAACTGGCGGGGGGCCAGAATGAGCAGTTCTTC	CASSQLAGGQNEQFF
13	TRBV7-9	TRBJ1-2	NA	NA	TGTGCCAGCAGCTTGGGCGACCACTATGGCTACACCTTC	CASSLGDHYGYTF
17	TRBV5-1	TRBJ2-3	NA	few	TGCGCCAGCAGCCCCGAGCGAGGGGGTTCTCAAACAGATACGCAGTATTTT	CASSPERGGSQTDTQYF
15	TRBV11-2	TRBJ2-7	NA	NA	TGTGCCAGCAGCTTAGATTGGGGGCACTCCCACGAGCAGTACTTC	CASSLDWGHSHEQYF
10	TRBV29-1	TRBJ1-1	NA	once	TGCAGCGTTGAAGTTCAGGAAGCTTTCTTT	CSVEVQEAFF
15	TRBV19	TRBJ1-6	TRBD1	NA	TGTGCCAGTAGTATCGGGAAGACAGGGACTTCACCCCTCCACTTT	CASSIGKTGTSPLHF
16	TRBV7-6	TRBJ2-2	NA	NA	TGTGCCAGCAGCTTAGTCAGGACTTCGAACACCGGGGAGCTGTTTTTT	CASSLVRTSNTGELFF
15	TRBV7-3	TRBJ2-2	TRBD1	NA	TGTGCCAGCAGCGTAGGGACAGGGGTAGGCGGGGAGCTGTTTTTT	CASSVGTGVGGELFF
19	TRBV11-2	TRBJ2-3	NA	NA	TGTGCCAGCAGCTTAGAAAGGAGGCGTCCCCCCCTTTGGACAGATACGCAGTATTTT	CASSLERRRPPLWTDTQYF
11	TRBV2	TRBJ1-3	NA	NA	TGCACAGCTTACTCTGGAAACACCATATATTTT	CTAYSGNTIYF
14	TRBV27	TRBJ1-1	NA	NA	TGTGCCAGCAGTTTGATAGGGCCCCCGGGAGTCGCTTTCTTT	CASSLIGPPGVAFF
14	TRBV2	TRBJ2-7	NA	NA	TGTGCCAGCAGCCCCCCAGGGCTATCCTACGAGCAGTACTTC	CASSPPGLSYEQYF
14	TRBV19	TRBJ2-7	NA	NA	TGTGCCAGTAGTATCCAAGGAGCGTCCTACGAGCAGTACTTC	CASSIQGASYEQYF
13	TRBV18	TRBJ1-1	NA	few	TGTGCCAGCTCCCCGGGGTCCGACACTGAAGCTTTCTTT	CASSPGSDTEAFF
15	TRBV5-1	TRBJ1-1	TRBD1	NA	TGCGCCAGCAGCGTAGGACAGGGAATGAACACTGAAGCTTTCTTT	CASSVGQGMNTEAFF
21	TRBV5-1	TRBJ2-2	TRBD2	NA	TGCGCCAGCAGTTGGAAGTATACTAGCGGGGGGGCCATGGGCAACACCGGGGAGCTGTTTTTT	CASSWKYTSGGAMGNTGELFF
13	TRBV6-1	TRBJ2-7	NA	NA	TGTGCCACCGCCCAAATATCCCTTTACGAGCAGTACTTC	CATAQISLYEQYF
15	TRBV6-6	TRBJ1-2	TRBD1	NA	TGTGCCAGCAGTTACTTGGACAGGCGCAACTATGGCTACACCTTC	CASSYLDRRNYGYTF
15	TRBV28	TRBJ2-2	TRBD2	NA	TGTGCCAGCAGATCACTAGCGGAAGACACCGGGGAGCTGTTTTTT	CASRSLAEDTGELFF
16	TRBV10-3	TRBJ2-7	TRBD1	few	TGTGCCATCAGTGACGTAGACAGGGAACTCTCCTACGAGCAGTACTTC	CAISDVDRELSYEQYF
16	TRBV27	TRBJ2-1	NA	NA	TGTGCCAGCAGTTTTGGGGGACAAATCTCCTACAATGAGCAGTTCTTC	CASSFGGQISYNEQFF
13	TRBV7-3	TRBJ2-1	NA	NA	TGTGCCAGCAGCTCCTTAGGGGCTCCTCAGCAGTTCTTC	CASSSLGAPQQFF
13	TRBV11-2	TRBJ1-1	NA	NA	TGTGCCAGCAGCCCACAGGGTAGGACTGAAGCTTTCTTT	CASSPQGRTEAFF
15	TRBV5-8	TRBJ2-3	TRBD2	NA	TGTGCCAGCAGCTTGACTAGCGGGGCCCAGGGTACGCAGTATTTT	CASSLTSGAQGTQYF
13	TRBV29-1	TRBJ1-1	NA	NA	TGCAGCGCTCAAGGGGCACCTGGCACTGAAGCTTTCTTT	CSAQGAPGTEAFF
14	TRBV6-6	TRBJ2-7	NA	NA	TGTGCCAGCAGTTACATCCGGGGAGGCTACGAGCAGTACTTC	CASSYIRGGYEQYF